A single sample is the source of the 19 T cell receptor beta chains below, sequenced in a study of blood T cell repertoires in COVID-19. Profiled with immunoSEQ multiplex PCR; TCRdb holds only in-frame clones, not every one. The table includes tens of thousands of clones, approximately 86% detected once. The source material was peripheral blood. These receptors were collected from a woman aged 80 or over with acute or convalescent COVID-19.

The rearrangement joins TRBV18 to TRBJ2-5; TRBD1 is a possible D gene (6 bases). In germline, CDR1 is KGHSH, CDR2 LQKENI. The V end was cut by 2 bases, the J end by 2 bases, with 15 bases between. This CDR3 is built from 16 residues. The CDR3 spells CASSPNLNRAQETQYF. The CDR3 bases are TGTGCCAGCTCACCAAATCTAAACAGGGCGCAAGAGACCCAGTACTTC. Supplemented by reference TRBV18 and TRBJ2-5, the full variable domain reads NAGVMQNPRHLVRRRGQEARLRCSPMKGHSHVYWYRQLPEEGLKFMVYLQKENIIDESGMPKERFSAEFPKEGPSILRIQQVVRGDSAAYFCASSPNLNRAQETQYFGPGTRLLVL.

This clone was seen a few times. V usage is TRBV7-6 and J usage is TRBJ2-1; 10 bases are shared with TRBD2. The CDR3 consists of 15 residues. Unmatched junction bases numbered 6, after V lost 1 base and J lost 9 bases. CDR1 SGHVS and CDR2 FNYEAQ come from the germline V gene. CDR3 bases: TGTGCCAGCAGCTTAGGCCTAGCGGGAGTGGGTGAGCAGTTCTTC. Protein sequence: CASSLGLAGVGEQFF.

The CDR3 region has the DNA TGCGCCAGCAGCTCCGGAGGCCGGGCCTACGAGCAGTACTTC. Protein: CASSSGGRAYEQYF. V is TRBV5-1 and J is TRBJ2-7; TRBD2 is a possible D gene (5 bases). Trimming removed 3 bases from V and 2 bases from J, with 12 bases in between. CDR1 is SGHRS, CDR2 YFSETQ, per germline. The CDR3 extends over 14 amino acids.

The chain combines TRBV5-4 with TRBJ1-1; D might be TRBD1 (6 bases). V was cut by 4 bases and J by 1 base, with 14 bases left in between. Germline V gives CDR1 SGHNT, CDR2 YYREEE (reference sequence). This CDR3 has 15 residues. DNA for the CDR3: TGTGCCAGCAGCCTAAGACAGGCCGCGAACACTGAAGCTTTCTTT. The encoded protein is CASSLRQAANTEAFF.

This chain links TRBV7-8 with TRBJ2-6; 10 nucleotides align to TRBD2. Looked up from germline, CDR1 is SGHVS and CDR2 is FQNEAQ. The CDR3 has 18 amino acids. With V trimmed by 5 bases and J by 2 bases, 9 bases remained unmatched. CDR3 sequence: CASSRGVAGGPGANVLTF. CDR3 bases: TGTGCCAGCAGCCGGGGGGTAGCGGGAGGTCCTGGGGCCAACGTCCTGACTTTC.

This sequence joins TRBV5-6 and TRBJ1-2; 8 bases map to TRBD1. This CDR3 is 17 amino acids long. V gave up 0 bases and J gave up 8 bases; unmatched junction bases: 15. Germline values: CDR1 SGHDT, CDR2 YYEEEE. This CDR3 is CASSLAAGGPRIGGYTF. In DNA form, the CDR3 reads TGTGCCAGCAGCTTGGCCGCAGGGGGCCCAAGAATAGGCGGCTACACCTTC.

This clone was recorded only once. V usage is TRBV6-6 and J usage is TRBJ2-5; D gene uncertain. The germline V gene has CDR1 MNHNY and CDR2 SVGAGI (reference sequence). CDR3 length equals 12 residues. Trimming pared 8 bases from V and 4 bases from J, leaving 11 bases between. The CDR3 region is CASGSNRETQYF. CDR3 coding DNA: TGTGCCAGCGGCTCCAACAGAGAGACCCAGTACTTC.

This chain connects TRBV7-2 to TRBJ2-7, with a possible D match to TRBD1 (7 bases). The CDR3 sequence is 15 residues long. V dropped 3 bases and J dropped 7 bases, with 19 bases sitting between them. Germline lookup yields CDR1 SGHTA and CDR2 FQGNSA. DNA for the CDR3: TGTGCCAGCAGCTTGGGTTCGGCAGGGGGGAGGGAGCAGTACTTC. Encoded protein: CASSLGSAGGREQYF.

This clone has just a few counts. The chain has TRBV9 and TRBJ2-7, with TRBD1 matching 7 bases. The CDR3 has 13 amino acids. Per germline, CDR1 SGDLS and CDR2 YYNGEE. Unmatched junction bases numbered 6, after V lost 2 bases and J lost 7 bases. CDR3 in amino acids: CASSVGDSREQYF. The DNA for the CDR3 is TGTGCCAGCAGCGTGGGGGACAGCCGGGAGCAGTACTTC.

This chain links TRBV5-1 with TRBJ2-1, with 10 bases lining up with TRBD1. CDR3 length: 12 amino acids. The V segment lost 0 bases and the J segment 14 bases; nucleotides outside the gene matches: 2. The germline gives CDR1 SGHRS, CDR2 YFSETQ. CDR3: CASSLDGTGEFF. CDR3 bases: TGCGCCAGCAGCTTGGATGGGACAGGGGAGTTCTTC.

V is TRBV28 and J is TRBJ2-2; perhaps TRBD2 as D (7 bases). The CDR3 totals 15 residues. V lost 6 bases and J lost 6, with 17 bases in between. Germline values: CDR1 MDHEN, CDR2 SYDVKM. In DNA form, the CDR3 reads TGTGCCAGCAGCCCAGGCGGGGGCCAGTCCGGGGAGCTGTTTTTT. Amino acids: CASSPGGGQSGELFF.

This chain links TRBV15 with TRBJ1-4; the D gene is possibly TRBD1 (5 bases). This CDR3 contains 14 residues. V was trimmed by 2 bases and J by 8 bases, leaving 12 bases between them. Germline V gene sequence: CDR1 LNHNV, CDR2 YYDKDF (reference sequence). The DNA of the CDR3 is TGTGCCACCAGCAGACAGGGCAAAGGCGAAAAACTGTTTTTT. Protein: CATSRQGKGEKLFF.

Written as DNA, the CDR3 is TGCGCCAGCAGTTCAGGACTAGCGGAGCGCACCTACGAGCAGTACTTC. Amino acids: CASSSGLAERTYEQYF. V usage is TRBV10-1 and J usage is TRBJ2-7, with 10 positions matching TRBD2. The CDR3 consists of 16 residues. Looked up from germline, CDR1 is WNHNN and CDR2 is SYGVQD (reference sequence). Trimming cost V 5 bases and J 2 bases; bases outside gene matches: 9.

This sequence joins TRBV7-2 and TRBJ2-1; 7 positions match TRBD2. Germline assignment: CDR1 SGHTA and CDR2 FQGNSA. After removal of 5 bases from V and 0 bases from J, the junction contained 7 bases not matched to a gene. The CDR3 contains 16 residues. CDR3 amino acids: CASSPWGGSSYNEQFF. CDR3 bases: TGTGCCAGCAGCCCCTGGGGCGGGAGCTCCTACAATGAGCAGTTCTTC.

This chain links TRBV19 with TRBJ1-5; 7 nucleotides line up with TRBD1. V lost 2 bases to trimming and J lost 0 bases; unmatched junction nucleotides: 10. CDR3 length: 18 residues. Germline CDR1 is LNHDA and CDR2 is SQIVND (reference sequence). The CDR3: CASSIRVEGQYSNQPQHF. The CDR3 DNA follows: TGTGCCAGTAGTATAAGGGTAGAGGGACAGTATAGCAATCAGCCCCAGCATTTT.

The chain carries TRBV27 and TRBJ2-1; TRBD2 matches 9 bases. Per germline, CDR1 MNHEY and CDR2 SMNVEV (reference sequence). The CDR3 loop spans 15 amino acids. The V gene end was trimmed by 2 bases and the J gene end by 4 bases; junction bases not matched to a gene: 3. CDR3: CASSLISGGYNEQFF. The CDR3 DNA reads TGTGCCAGCAGTTTAATTAGCGGGGGATACAATGAGCAGTTCTTC.

This clone was found once. The chain is built from TRBV9 and TRBJ2-5; 15 bases fit TRBD2. CDR1 and CDR2 (germline): SGDLS, YYNGEE. The CDR3 extends over 16 amino acids. Germline trimming cut 3 bases from V and 4 bases from J; bases unmatched to any gene: 4. As DNA, the CDR3 is TGTGCCAGCAGCGCCGGACTAGCGGGGGGGCCAGAGACCCAGTACTTC. This codes for CASSAGLAGGPETQYF.

The rearrangement uses TRBV19 and TRBJ2-2, with 12 bases lining up with TRBD2. Trimming removed 8 bases from V and 5 bases from J; junction bases left unmatched: 9. From germline, CDR1 is LNHDA and CDR2 SQIVND (reference sequence). This CDR3 is built from 16 residues. The CDR3 sequence: CASQLAGGPRTGELFF. CDR3 sequence (DNA): TGTGCCAGTCAGCTAGCGGGAGGGCCGAGGACCGGGGAGCTGTTTTTT.

The chain is built from TRBV3-1 (or the pseudogene TRBV3-2) and TRBJ1-1; D call uncertain. Germline V gives CDR1 LGHDT, CDR2 YNNKEL (reference sequence). The CDR3 runs 14 residues. The V and J ends lost 0 bases and 0 bases respectively, with 5 bases between them. CDR3 sequence reads: CASSQDRMNTEAFF. The CDR3 DNA follows: TGTGCCAGCAGCCAAGACAGAATGAACACTGAAGCTTTCTTT.